The 14 T cell receptor beta chains presented below share a single source sample, sequenced in a study of blood T cell repertoires in COVID-19 (dated by TCRdb to the early 2020s). Library preparation was by the immunoSEQ multiplex PCR assay. Held by TCRdb, this immuneACCESS table contains in-frame sequences only and omits some clones. Under half of the omission traces to an unresolved V gene where checked; the cause of the rest is unknown. The sample yields around 170,000 clones; approximately 84% were counted once. The top ten clonotypes cover 5.5% to 8.5% of the sample. Material for sequencing was PBMCs or T cells enriched from blood (not recorded which). These receptors originate from a woman between 45 and 60 years old who had recovered from COVID-19.

The chain recombines TRBV27 with TRBJ2-7; D unclear. Deletions cut 0 bases from V and 5 bases from J, with 11 bases between. CDR1 is MNHEY, CDR2 SMNVEV, per germline (reference sequence). This CDR3 is built from 14 residues. CDR3 sequence (DNA): TGTGCCAGCAGTTTATCGGCACCCCTTGACGAGCAGTACTTC. Protein product: CASSLSAPLDEQYF.

Only a few counts were recorded for this clone. CDR3: CASRRNRGDEQYF. The CDR3 nucleotides read TGTGCCAGCAGGCGTAACAGGGGGGACGAGCAGTACTTC. This chain joins TRBV6-5 and TRBJ2-7, with TRBD1 matching 8 bases. V was clipped by 6 bases and J by 5 bases; unmatched bases: 6. Germline V gives CDR1 MNHEY, CDR2 SVGAGI. The CDR3 has 13 amino acids.

This chain links TRBV3-1 (or the pseudogene TRBV3-2) with TRBJ1-1; D might be TRBD1 (5 bases). The V end lost 4 bases, the J end lost 10 bases, and 13 bases lay between the germline ends. CDR1 is LGHDT and CDR2 is YNNKEL in the germline V gene (reference sequence). The CDR3 has 12 residues. CDR3 protein: CASSPGWGGAFF. For the CDR3, the DNA is TGTGCCAGCAGCCCCGGGTGGGGCGGAGCTTTCTTT.

CDR3 in DNA: TGTGCCAGCAGTTACCACAGGGACAGGGGCAATCAGCCCCAGCATTTT. It yields the protein CASSYHRDRGNQPQHF. The chain uses TRBV6-6 and TRBJ1-5; 9 bases line up with TRBD1. The CDR3 is made up of 16 amino acids. CDR1 is MNHNY, CDR2 SVGAGI, per germline (reference sequence). With 2 bases clipped from V and 2 bases from J, the junction kept 4 bases outside the gene matches.

The chain uses TRBV11-2 and TRBJ1-4; unclear D gene. The V and J ends lost 5 bases and 4 bases respectively, with 14 bases between them. The CDR3 runs 15 residues. Germline-derived CDR1 and CDR2 are SGHAT and FQNNGV. The CDR3 coding sequence is TGTGCCAGCAGCCCCCTCGGAGAGGGTAATGAAAAACTGTTTTTT. It codes for CASSPLGEGNEKLFF.

This chain connects TRBV24-1 to TRBJ2-5, with 7 bases aligning to TRBD2. This CDR3 has 16 amino acids. After removal of 5 bases from V and 0 bases from J, the junction contained 8 bases not matched to a gene. Germline lookup yields CDR1 KGHDR and CDR2 SFDVKD. The CDR3 region has the DNA TGTGCCACCAGTGTCCTAGGAGCGGGGTACCAAGAGACCCAGTACTTC. It encodes CATSVLGAGYQETQYF.

To note about this clone: Other DNA sequences in the sample encode the same CDR3. The V call is TRBV5-1, the J call TRBJ1-5; TRBD1 might be the D (6 bases). V shed 1 base and J shed 1 base, with 6 bases lying between them. CDR3 length: 14 residues. Germline lookup yields CDR1 SGHRS and CDR2 YFSETQ. CDR3 in amino acids: CASSLTGSNQPQHF. The CDR3 DNA sequence: TGCGCCAGCAGCTTGACAGGGAGCAATCAGCCCCAGCATTTT.

The rearrangement joins TRBV20-1 to TRBJ1-2; D call uncertain. The V gene lost 3 bases and the J gene lost 7 bases, with 24 bases spanning the gap. The CDR3 has 16 amino acids. The germline V gene has CDR1 DFQATT and CDR2 SNEGSKA (reference sequence). The CDR3 DNA follows: TGCAGTGCTAGTTCACCGTTAAAGGGCGGGTTCAGTGGCTACACCTTC. Translating gives CSASSPLKGGFSGYTF.

This chain connects TRBV11-3 to TRBJ1-3, with D unclear. Germline V gives CDR1 SGHNT, CDR2 YENEEA. The ends were cut back, 3 bases at V and 3 bases at J, with 15 bases in the middle. This CDR3 region has 16 residues. CDR3 in DNA: TGTGCCAGCAGCTTGCGTTCAGGTCCTTTTGGAAACACCATATATTTT. Translation gives CASSLRSGPFGNTIYF.

The CDR3 loop is CASSEQGPGPQHF. The CDR3 DNA reads TGCGCCAGCAGTGAACAGGGCCCAGGCCCCCAGCATTTT. The chain couples TRBV10-1 to TRBJ1-5, with D possibly matching TRBD1 (6 bases). Per the germline V gene, CDR1 is WNHNN and CDR2 is SYGVQD (reference sequence). V was shortened by 3 bases and J by 10 bases, with 13 bases between the two germline ends. The CDR3 runs 13 residues.

The genes are TRBV5-1 and TRBJ2-7; 9 bases map to TRBD1. The CDR3 spans 16 residues. The germline CDR1 and CDR2 sequences are SGHRS and YFSETQ. J gave up 4 bases and V 4 bases, and 12 bases lay outside the gene matches. The CDR3 region is CASSLAPTGGSYEQYF. The CDR3, as DNA: TGCGCCAGCAGCCTAGCTCCGACAGGGGGATCTTACGAGCAGTACTTC.

This chain connects TRBV9 to TRBJ1-5; D possibly corresponds to TRBD1 (6 bases). Germline V gives CDR1 SGDLS, CDR2 YYNGEE. Trimming removed 3 bases from V and 9 bases from J, with 25 bases in between. This CDR3 is 17 amino acids long. The CDR3 sequence: CASSETGQRRGPRPQHF. In DNA form, the CDR3 reads TGTGCCAGCAGCGAGACAGGACAGCGAAGAGGGCCGCGGCCCCAGCATTTT.

This chain connects TRBV7-4 to TRBJ2-1; TRBD2 matches at 9 bases. The CDR3 has 16 amino acids. Per the germline V gene, CDR1 is SGHVT and CDR2 is SQSDAQ. The V and J ends lost 2 bases and 8 bases, in that order; junction bases with no gene match: 10. CDR3 sequence: CASSLWTSASSDEQFF. The CDR3 DNA reads TGTGCCAGCAGCTTATGGACTAGCGCTAGTTCGGATGAGCAGTTCTTC. Filled out from reference TRBV7-4 and TRBJ2-1, the complete variable domain reads GAGVSQSPRYKVAKRGRDVALRCDSISGHVTLYWYRQTLGQGSEVLTYSQSDAQRDKSGRPSGRFSAERPERSVSTLKIQRTEQGDSAVYLCASSLWTSASSDEQFFGPGTRLTVL.

This chain joins TRBV7-2 and TRBJ2-7; 7 bases are shared with TRBD1. The CDR3 loop spans 15 amino acids. Per the germline V gene, CDR1 is SGHTA and CDR2 is FQGNSA. The V and J ends lost 3 bases and 3 bases, in that order; junction bases with no gene match: 8. This CDR3 is CASSFRQGRSYEQYF. The CDR3 nucleotides are TGTGCCAGCAGCTTTCGACAGGGAAGGAGCTACGAGCAGTACTTC.